The 29 T cell receptor beta chains below all came from one sample that was sequenced in a study of shared clonotypes between healthy human individuals. Produced via immunoSEQ multiplex PCR; TCRdb's table is partial and in-frame only. The table has approximately 1.4 million clones, about 98% seen once. The specimen was naive CD4+ T cells sorted from blood. Described subset: CD45RA+ positively selected. These receptors came from a man aged 30-40 years in good health.

CDR3 loop: CASSLASGELFF. CDR3 sequence (DNA): TGTGCCAGCAGCTTGGCGTCCGGGGAGCTGTTTTTT. The chain employs TRBV7-3 and TRBJ2-2; D is unclear. The germline V and J ends were trimmed by 3 bases and 6 bases, with 5 bases remaining between them. Germline V gene lookup returns CDR1 SGHTA and CDR2 FQGTGA. CDR3 length: 12 residues.

The chain recombines TRBV28 with TRBJ1-5; D gene ambiguous. The germline gives CDR1 MDHEN, CDR2 SYDVKM. The CDR3 has 14 residues. V shed 6 bases and J shed 1 base, with 10 bases lying between them. The CDR3 region is CASSNAGSNQPQHF. CDR3 DNA sequence: TGTGCCAGCAGCAATGCAGGCAGCAATCAGCCCCAGCATTTT.

The V and J genes are TRBV29-1 and TRBJ1-5, with 7 bases matching TRBD1. Germline V gives CDR1 SQVTM, CDR2 ANQGSEA. The CDR3 sequence is 14 residues long. Trimming cost V 6 bases and J 3 bases; bases outside gene matches: 8. CDR3 in amino acids: CSVWTGRNNQPQHF. The CDR3 DNA reads TGCAGCGTCTGGACAGGTAGAAACAATCAGCCCCAGCATTTT.

Here the CDR3 reads CASSTPTGSHNEQFF. Written as DNA, the CDR3 is TGTGCCAGCAGCACACCGACAGGGTCCCACAATGAGCAGTTCTTC. The chain carries TRBV9 and TRBJ2-1; 7 bases are shared with TRBD1. Germline V gene sequence: CDR1 SGDLS, CDR2 YYNGEE. CDR3 length equals 15 residues. Trimming cost V 4 bases and J 5 bases; bases outside gene matches: 9.

J is TRBJ1-4 and V is TRBV19, with D perhaps matching TRBD1 (6 bases). Germline assignment: CDR1 LNHDA and CDR2 SQIVND (reference sequence). Trimming stripped 2 bases from V and 7 bases from J, with 14 bases between. CDR3 size: 15 residues. The CDR3 protein is CASSIPGVQGEKLFF. Here the CDR3 DNA reads TGTGCCAGTAGTATACCGGGAGTACAGGGTGAAAAACTGTTTTTT. Full variable domain (remainder filled in from reference TRBV19 and TRBJ1-4): DGGITQSPKYLFRKEGQNVTLSCEQNLNHDAMYWYRQDPGQGLRLIYYSQIVNDFQKGDIAEGYSVSREKKESFPLTVTSAQKNPTAFYLCASSIPGVQGEKLFFGSGTQLSVL.

In its sample, this clone was seen once. Here the CDR3 DNA reads TGTGCCAGCAGCGACCCCGGGGGAAGCTCCTACAATGAGCAGTTCTTC. Translating gives CASSDPGGSSYNEQFF. The rearrangement joins TRBV11-2 to TRBJ2-1, with D possibly matching TRBD2 (6 bases). V shed 5 bases and J shed 0 bases, with 14 bases lying between them. Germline V gene lookup returns CDR1 SGHAT and CDR2 FQNNGV. CDR3 size: 16 residues. The full variable domain, with the rest looked up from reference TRBV11-2 and TRBJ2-1, is EAGVAQSPRYKIIEKRQSVAFWCNPISGHATLYWYQQILGQGPKLLIQFQNNGVVDDSQLPKDRFSAERLKGVDSTLKIQPAKLEDSAVYLCASSDPGGSSYNEQFFGPGTRLTVL.

The chain employs TRBV9 and TRBJ2-7; 8 nucleotides line up with TRBD2. The trim removed 2 bases at V and 1 base at J, leaving 8 bases unmatched. The germline CDR1 and CDR2 sequences are SGDLS and YYNGEE. The CDR3 is made up of 16 amino acids. The CDR3 nucleotides read TGTGCCAGCAGCGTCGGAGCGGGAGTAAGTTCCTACGAGCAGTACTTC. This encodes CASSVGAGVSSYEQYF.

The CDR3 DNA follows: TGTGCCAGCAGCTTAGATCGTTCGGGGACCTACTTC. It is translated as CASSLDRSGTYF. The chain carries TRBV11-2 and TRBJ2-7; the D gene could be TRBD1 or TRBD2 (5 bases each). This CDR3 has 12 amino acids. V was pared by 0 bases and J by 13 bases, with 13 bases between. Germline loops: CDR1 SGHAT, CDR2 FQNNGV.

The chain carries TRBV14 and TRBJ2-7; 9 bases are shared with TRBD2. J lost 7 bases, V lost 4 bases, and 8 bases had no gene match. This CDR3 comprises 14 residues. In germline, CDR1 is SGHDN, CDR2 FVKESK. The CDR3 region is CASSLAGGPQEQYF. CDR3 in DNA: TGTGCCAGCAGCCTCGCGGGAGGGCCACAGGAGCAGTACTTC.

This rearrangement joins TRBV7-9 to TRBJ2-2; D possibly corresponds to TRBD1 (5 bases). The CDR3 covers 14 residues. Trimming took off 1 base at V and 4 bases at J, with 7 bases between the two ends. Germline V gene data show CDR1 as SEHNR and CDR2 as FQNEAQ (reference sequence). The DNA for the CDR3 is TGTGCCAGCAGCTTAGAACAGGTCACCGGGGAGCTGTTTTTT. Its protein is CASSLEQVTGELFF.

The rearrangement links TRBV28 to TRBJ2-1; TRBD1 agrees at 7 bases. This CDR3 spans 15 amino acids. With 7 bases clipped from V and 5 bases from J, the junction kept 11 bases outside the gene matches. Germline CDR1 MDHEN, CDR2 SYDVKM. The CDR3 coding sequence is TGTGCCAGCATCCCCGAGGACAGGCCGCACAATGAGCAGTTCTTC. Translation gives CASIPEDRPHNEQFF.

The chain has TRBV21-1 and TRBJ2-7; TRBD2 is the table's D call, not checked against the DNA. TRBV21-1 is noted as a pseudogene. The CDR3 extends over 21 amino acids. CDR3 residues: CASSKGQEAIAGEGGSYEQYF. In DNA form, the CDR3 reads TGTGCCAGCAGCAAGGGACAGGAGGCAATAGCGGGAGAGGGGGGAAGCTACGAGCAGTACTTC.

The chain has TRBV7-2 and TRBJ1-2, with a possible D match to TRBD1 (5 bases). Trimming left V 5 bases short and J 3 bases short, with 13 bases between. Germline CDR1 is SGHTA and CDR2 is FQGNSA. The CDR3 consists of 14 residues. In nucleotides, the CDR3 is TGTGCCAGCAGCCCCTATCTGGGGGACTATGGCTACACCTTC. It yields the protein CASSPYLGDYGYTF.

J is TRBJ1-5 and V is TRBV6-6, with D possibly TRBD1 on 6 matching bases. Deletions cut 4 bases from V and 3 bases from J, with 16 bases between. Germline lookup yields CDR1 MNHNY and CDR2 SVGAGI (reference sequence). The CDR3 runs 16 residues. The CDR3 bases are TGTGCCAGCAGTTTCGTAGTAGGGGGGACCAATCAGCCCCAGCATTTT. Amino acid sequence: CASSFVVGGTNQPQHF.

The chain has TRBV7-2 and TRBJ2-2, with D unclear. The germline V gene has CDR1 SGHTA and CDR2 FQGNSA. The germline V and J ends were trimmed by 0 bases and 4 bases, with 9 bases remaining between them. The CDR3 consists of 15 residues. In DNA, the CDR3 is TGTGCCAGCAGCTTAGCGAGCGACCTCACCGGGGAGCTGTTTTTT. Its translation is CASSLASDLTGELFF.

This sequence joins TRBV13 and TRBJ2-3, with TRBD1 identical over 7 bases. This CDR3 has 13 residues. Germline V CDR1 and CDR2: PRHDT, FYEKMQ (reference sequence). V lost 5 bases and J lost 4; bases outside the gene matches: 3. CDR3 sequence reads: CASSHRGSDTQYF. The CDR3 nucleotides read TGTGCCAGCAGCCACAGGGGTTCAGATACGCAGTATTTT.

Notes on this clone: Other DNA sequences of this sample code for an identical CDR3. This chain uses TRBV5-4 with TRBJ2-7; D gene ambiguous. The CDR3 spans 12 residues. Trimming left V 0 bases short and J 4 bases short, with 5 bases between. Germline assignment: CDR1 SGHNT and CDR2 YYREEE (reference sequence). The chain's CDR3 is CASSLDHYEQYF. As DNA, the CDR3 is TGTGCCAGCAGCTTGGACCATTACGAGCAGTACTTC.

On this clone: This sample also contains other DNA sequences that code for the same CDR3. V is TRBV18 and J is TRBJ2-7; TRBD1 agrees at 11 bases. Looked up from germline, CDR1 is KGHSH and CDR2 is LQKENI. With V trimmed by 2 bases and J by 2 bases, 5 bases remained unmatched. The CDR3 totals 16 residues. As DNA, the CDR3 is TGTGCCAGCTCACCATTAGGACAGGGGGCACCCTACGAGCAGTACTTC. Translated, it gives CASSPLGQGAPYEQYF.

The V and J genes are TRBV6-5 and TRBJ1-2; tentative D call: TRBD1 (5 bases). The V end was cut by 7 bases, the J end by 3 bases, with 12 bases between. The germline V gene has CDR1 MNHEY and CDR2 SVGAGI. CDR3 length equals 13 residues. The CDR3, as DNA: TGTGCCAGCACAGACAGCCCGTACTATGGCTACACCTTC. Translating gives CASTDSPYYGYTF.

Worth noting for this clone: This specimen includes other DNA sequences encoding the same CDR3. V gene TRBV7-9 combines with J gene TRBJ2-1; 12 bases agree with TRBD2. The ends lost 6 bases at V and 2 bases at J; junction bases unmatched: 2. CDR1 and CDR2 from the germline V gene are SEHNR and FQNEAQ (reference sequence). The CDR3 totals 15 residues. The CDR3 reads CASSRTSGAYNEQFF. CDR3 in DNA: TGTGCCAGCAGTCGGACTAGCGGGGCCTACAATGAGCAGTTCTTC.

Of note for this clone: Other nucleotide sequences from this sample produce the same CDR3. The V call is TRBV7-2, the J call TRBJ2-5; 12 bases are shared with TRBD1. The CDR3 is 14 residues long. CDR1 and CDR2 (germline): SGHTA, FQGNSA. Germline trimming cut 5 bases from V and 4 bases from J; bases unmatched to any gene: 2. The CDR3 DNA follows: TGTGCCAGCAGCCGGGACAGGGGGCGAGAGACCCAGTACTTC. Translation: CASSRDRGRETQYF.

The chain recombines TRBV7-9 with TRBJ1-3; D may be TRBD1 (6 bases). Germline lookup yields CDR1 SEHNR and CDR2 FQNEAQ (reference sequence). This CDR3 is 16 amino acids long. Trimming pared 1 base from V and 0 bases from J, leaving 10 bases between. The CDR3 coding sequence is TGTGCCAGCAGCTTAGGCGGGACAAACTCTGGAAACACCATATATTTT. As protein: CASSLGGTNSGNTIYF.

V usage is TRBV7-2 and J usage is TRBJ2-7; D perhaps matches TRBD1 (5 bases). The V and J ends lost 6 bases and 6 bases respectively, with 15 bases between them. Germline CDR1 and CDR2: SGHTA and FQGNSA. The CDR3 is made up of 13 amino acids. The CDR3 DNA is TGTGCCAGCAGTCTCGACAGTGATCTCGAGCAGTACTTC. Its protein product is CASSLDSDLEQYF. The entire variable domain, with the rest obtained from reference TRBV7-2 and TRBJ2-7, is as follows: GAGVSQSPSNKVTEKGKDVELRCDPISGHTALYWYRQSLGQGLEFLIYFQGNSAPDKSGLPSDRFSAERTGGSVSTLTIQRTQQEDSAVYLCASSLDSDLEQYFGPGTRLTVT.

About this clone itself: Other DNA sequences of this sample code for an identical CDR3. The chain couples TRBV10-1 to TRBJ2-5; D gene ambiguous. The germline V and J ends were trimmed by 0 bases and 1 base, with 6 bases remaining between them. This CDR3 spans 14 amino acids. The germline V gene encodes CDR1 WNHNN and CDR2 SYGVQD (reference sequence). The CDR3 loop reads CASSESTAQETQYF. Written as DNA, the CDR3 is TGCGCCAGCAGTGAGTCAACAGCCCAAGAGACCCAGTACTTC.

The V and J genes are TRBV7-9 and TRBJ1-2, with 10 nucleotides matching TRBD1. The CDR3 runs to 16 residues. Per the germline V gene, CDR1 is SEHNR and CDR2 is FQNEAQ (reference sequence). Trimming took 1 base from V and 4 from J; bases not matched to a gene: 6. CDR3 protein: CASSLGDRGRFYGYTF. CDR3 nucleotide sequence: TGTGCCAGCAGCTTAGGGGACAGGGGTCGGTTCTATGGCTACACCTTC.

This rearrangement joins TRBV29-1 to TRBJ2-3; the D is unclear. Germline CDR1 reads SQVTM; CDR2 reads ANQGSEA. V was clipped by 4 bases and J by 1 base, with 15 bases between them. The CDR3 is made up of 15 amino acids. CDR3 in amino acids: CSVGSGPLGTDTQYF. As DNA, the CDR3 is TGCAGCGTTGGTTCCGGCCCCTTGGGCACAGATACGCAGTATTTT.

The J gene is TRBJ2-1, the V gene TRBV11-2, with 10 bases lining up with TRBD1. Germline assignment: CDR1 SGHAT and CDR2 FQNNGV. J gave up 9 bases and V 2 bases, and 10 bases lay outside the gene matches. CDR3 size: 16 residues. CDR3: CASSLHWTGGSVEQFF. CDR3 DNA sequence: TGTGCCAGCAGCTTACATTGGACAGGGGGATCGGTTGAGCAGTTCTTC.

The chain employs TRBV2 and TRBJ1-5; maybe TRBD1 (5 bases). There are 15 residues in the CDR3. The ends were cut back, 6 bases at V and 3 bases at J, with 15 bases in the middle. Germline V gene data show CDR1 as SNHLY and CDR2 as FYNNEI. CDR3 nucleotides: TGTGCCAGCAGGAAGGACAACAACCCCAATCAGCCCCAGCATTTT. As protein: CASRKDNNPNQPQHF.

This chain joins TRBV2 and TRBJ1-5; D remains unclear. CDR3 length equals 14 residues. CDR1 is SNHLY, CDR2 FYNNEI, per germline. Between the trimmed V and J ends, which lost 6 bases and 2 bases, there was a span of 11 bases. The CDR3 DNA reads TGTGCCAGCAGCCGTCGGACCGGCAATCAGCCCCAGCATTTT. It yields the protein CASSRRTGNQPQHF.